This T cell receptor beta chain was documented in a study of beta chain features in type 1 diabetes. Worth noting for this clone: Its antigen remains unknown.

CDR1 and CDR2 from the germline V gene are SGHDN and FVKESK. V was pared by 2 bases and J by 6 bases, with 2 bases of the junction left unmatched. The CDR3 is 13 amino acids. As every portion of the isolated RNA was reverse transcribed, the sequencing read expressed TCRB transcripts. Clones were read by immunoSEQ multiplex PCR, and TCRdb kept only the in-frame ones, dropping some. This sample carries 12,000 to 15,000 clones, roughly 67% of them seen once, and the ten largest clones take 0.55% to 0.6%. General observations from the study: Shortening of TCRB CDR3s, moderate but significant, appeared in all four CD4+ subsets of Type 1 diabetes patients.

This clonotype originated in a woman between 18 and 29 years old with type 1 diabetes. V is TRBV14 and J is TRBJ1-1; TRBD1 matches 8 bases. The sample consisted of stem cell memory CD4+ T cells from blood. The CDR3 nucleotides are TGTGCCAGCAGCCAATACAGGGGGTCTGAAGCTTTCTTT. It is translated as CASSQYRGSEAFF.